This T cell receptor (beta chain) appears in the sequencing data of a study of T cell responses to AZD1222 COVID-19 vaccine listed by TCRdb under 2021. For the study in its entirety: A total of just over 230 trial participants underwent TCR sequencing, of whom 207 received two doses of AZD1222 and some 26 received two doses of the MenACWY control vaccine. Trial participants were enrolled by age into 18-55, 56-69 and 70-plus year subgroups, with roughly 160, 29 and 62 TCR-sequenced participants respectively.

The CDR3 regions of human TCRbeta chains were analyzed by immunosequencing. The original pipeline was this. Repertoire TCRs were matched against a reference library of SARS-CoV-2-specific TCRs generated with the MIRA antigen-specificity platform. Breadth was defined as the fraction of unique TCRs that were SARS-CoV-2-associated, and depth was defined as the fraction of total T cells that were SARS-CoV-2-associated. Using the MIRA data, each spike-specific TCR was mapped to the spike region that the TCR reacts to and placed in a CD4 or CD8 class. Log10-transformed breadth and depth values were compared by one-way ANOVA with Sidak's multiple comparisons tests. TCRdb provides this immuneACCESS table in a form limited to in-frame rearrangements. Some clones are lacking; in checked studies, under half of them reflect an unresolved V gene, and why the rest are absent is not known. V, J and clone size are those of that table, while D and trimming were read from the DNA. This sample has some 180,000 clones in its table, and roughly 91% of those were observed once. The ten largest clones take up roughly 2% of the sample.

Paper-wide results and their limitations: The vaccine-associated CD4 TCRs covered the entire spike protein, and the dominant responses fell in regions 160-218 and 743-854. Conclusions about previously exposed vaccinees are limited because only five or six AZD1222 recipients were SARS-CoV-2 seropositive at baseline. Reportedly, close to half of the unique spike-specific TCRs recognized epitopes lying outside the regions that are mutated in the B.1.351 and B.1.1.7 variants. Spike-specific TCR breadth and depth rose significantly after two AZD1222 doses compared with day 0 and with MenACWY recipients. Participants were mostly white British and included more females than males, and it was suggested by the authors that clonal diversity may have been underestimated. The 56-69-year group was small, and its depth increase did not reach significance, likely because of low power. No day 14 peak-response samples were available, so repertoires were characterized only after the peak T cell response.

Counted from cysteine to phenylalanine, this CDR3 has 13 amino acids. Only the CDR3 DNA is retained, 39 bases long and in frame from the first base. Trimmed from V: 6 bases; trimmed from J: 7 bases; junction bases lacking a gene match: 9. Per the germline V gene (reference sequence), LNHDA is the CDR1 and SQIVND is the CDR2. This specimen's time point label, per the study, means: about 28 days (+/-7) after the second vaccine dose. AZD1222 recipients given second doses at about 4 weeks or at about 12 weeks were pooled, since spike-specific TCR depth and breadth were not found to differ between the two schedules. Samples from vaccinated people were obtained from the UK trials COV001 and COV002, which included a single-blind randomized controlled phase 2/3 trial of AZD1222 (ChAdOx1 nCoV-19) in healthy adults. Trial participant PBMC samples were collected at day 0 and day 28 after the second dose for TCRbeta chain sequencing.

As concerns this clone: Its binding antigen is unknown. No base qualities exist here, and no much larger clone lies one base off it.

The source is an adult who received the AZD1222 COVID-19 vaccine. This specimen was peripheral blood, taken 28 days after the second AZD1222 dose. The receptor chain draws on TRBV19 and TRBJ2-7; 7 central nucleotides agree with TRBD1. Here the CDR3 is given as CASSGTANGEQYF. The DNA reads TGTGCCAGTAGCGGGACAGCGAATGGAGAGCAGTACTTC.